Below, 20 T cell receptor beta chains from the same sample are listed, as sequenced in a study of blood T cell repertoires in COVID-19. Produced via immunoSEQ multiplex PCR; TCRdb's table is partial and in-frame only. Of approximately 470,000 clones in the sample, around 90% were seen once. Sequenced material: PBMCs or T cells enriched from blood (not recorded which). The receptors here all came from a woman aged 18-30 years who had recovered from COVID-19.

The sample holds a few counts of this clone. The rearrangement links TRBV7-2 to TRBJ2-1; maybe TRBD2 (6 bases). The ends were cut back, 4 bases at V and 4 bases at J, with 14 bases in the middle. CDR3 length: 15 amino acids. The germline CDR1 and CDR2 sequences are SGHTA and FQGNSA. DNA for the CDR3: TGTGCCAGCAGCTCGTGGCGGGGAGATTACAATGAGCAGTTCTTC. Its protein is CASSSWRGDYNEQFF. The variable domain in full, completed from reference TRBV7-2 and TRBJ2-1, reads GAGVSQSPSNKVTEKGKDVELRCDPISGHTALYWYRQSLGQGLEFLIYFQGNSAPDKSGLPSDRFSAERTGGSVSTLTIQRTQQEDSAVYLCASSSWRGDYNEQFFGPGTRLTVL.

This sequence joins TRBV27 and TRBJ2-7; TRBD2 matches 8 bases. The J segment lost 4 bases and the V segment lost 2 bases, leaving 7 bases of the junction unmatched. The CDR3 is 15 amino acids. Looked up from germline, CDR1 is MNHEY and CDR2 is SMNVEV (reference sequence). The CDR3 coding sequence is TGTGCCAGCAGTTTAGAAGCGGGGGCCACATACGAGCAGTACTTC. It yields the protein CASSLEAGATYEQYF.

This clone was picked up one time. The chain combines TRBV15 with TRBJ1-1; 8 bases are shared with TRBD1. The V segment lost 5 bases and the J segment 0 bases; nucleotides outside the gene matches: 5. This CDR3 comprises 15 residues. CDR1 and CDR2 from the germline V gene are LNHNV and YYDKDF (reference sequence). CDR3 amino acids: CATSPRTGMNTEAFF. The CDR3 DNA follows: TGTGCCACCAGCCCCCGGACAGGGATGAACACTGAAGCTTTCTTT.

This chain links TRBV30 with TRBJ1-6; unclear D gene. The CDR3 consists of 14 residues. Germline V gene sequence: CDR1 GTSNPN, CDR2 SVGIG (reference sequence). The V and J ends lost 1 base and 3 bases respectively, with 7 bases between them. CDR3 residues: CAWSGGSYNSPLHF. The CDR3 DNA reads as TGTGCCTGGAGTGGCGGCAGCTATAATTCACCCCTCCACTTT.

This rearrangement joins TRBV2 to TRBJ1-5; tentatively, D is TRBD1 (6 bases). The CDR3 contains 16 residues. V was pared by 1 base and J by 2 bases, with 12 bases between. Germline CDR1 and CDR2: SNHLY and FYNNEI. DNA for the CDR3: TGTGCCAGCAGTGAAGTCAGGGGCAGGCGCAATCAGCCCCAGCATTTT. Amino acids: CASSEVRGRRNQPQHF.

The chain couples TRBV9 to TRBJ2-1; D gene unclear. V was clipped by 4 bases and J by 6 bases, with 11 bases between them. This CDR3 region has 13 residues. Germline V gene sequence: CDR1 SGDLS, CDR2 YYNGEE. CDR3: CASSPGLVNEQFF. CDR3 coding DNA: TGTGCCAGCAGCCCCGGTTTGGTCAATGAGCAGTTCTTC.

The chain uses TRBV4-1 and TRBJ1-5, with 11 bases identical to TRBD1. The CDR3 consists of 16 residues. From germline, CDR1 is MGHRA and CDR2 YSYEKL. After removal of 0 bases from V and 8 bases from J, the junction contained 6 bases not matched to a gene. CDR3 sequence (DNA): TGCGCCAGCAGCCAAGAACGGACAGGGGGCGCGAAGCCCCAGCATTTT. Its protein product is CASSQERTGGAKPQHF.

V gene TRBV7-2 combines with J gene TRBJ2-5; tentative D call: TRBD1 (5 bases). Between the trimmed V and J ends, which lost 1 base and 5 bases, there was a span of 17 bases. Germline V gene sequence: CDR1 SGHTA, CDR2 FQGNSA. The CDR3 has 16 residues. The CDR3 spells CASSLVYGQGDETQYF. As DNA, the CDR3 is TGTGCCAGCAGCTTAGTTTATGGGCAGGGTGATGAGACCCAGTACTTC.

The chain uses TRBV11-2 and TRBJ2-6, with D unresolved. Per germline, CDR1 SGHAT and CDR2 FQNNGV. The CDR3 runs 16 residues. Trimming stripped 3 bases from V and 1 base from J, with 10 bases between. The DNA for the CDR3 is TGTGCCAGCAGCTTGCCCCCTCAGTCTGGGGCCAACGTCCTGACTTTC. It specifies CASSLPPQSGANVLTF. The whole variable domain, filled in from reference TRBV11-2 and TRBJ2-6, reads EAGVAQSPRYKIIEKRQSVAFWCNPISGHATLYWYQQILGQGPKLLIQFQNNGVVDDSQLPKDRFSAERLKGVDSTLKIQPAKLEDSAVYLCASSLPPQSGANVLTFGAGSRLTVL.

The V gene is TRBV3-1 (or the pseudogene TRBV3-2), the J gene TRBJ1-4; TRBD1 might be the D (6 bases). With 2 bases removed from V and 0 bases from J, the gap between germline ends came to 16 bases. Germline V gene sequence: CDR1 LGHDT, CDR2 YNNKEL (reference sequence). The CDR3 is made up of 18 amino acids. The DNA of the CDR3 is TGTGCCAGCAGCCAAAGGTCAGGGGTAGTTACAACTAATGAAAAACTGTTTTTT. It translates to CASSQRSGVVTTNEKLFF.

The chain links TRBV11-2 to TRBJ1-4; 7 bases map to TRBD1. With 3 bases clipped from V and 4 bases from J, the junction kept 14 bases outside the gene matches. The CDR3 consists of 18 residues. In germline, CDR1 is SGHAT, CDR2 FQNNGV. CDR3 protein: CASSLIWRRDSVNEKLFF. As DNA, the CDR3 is TGTGCCAGCAGCTTGATCTGGCGTCGGGACAGCGTTAATGAAAAACTGTTTTTT.

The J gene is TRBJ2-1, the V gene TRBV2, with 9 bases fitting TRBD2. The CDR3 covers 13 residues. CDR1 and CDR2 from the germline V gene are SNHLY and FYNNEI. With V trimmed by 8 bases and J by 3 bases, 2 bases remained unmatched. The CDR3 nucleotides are TGTGCCAGCCGACTAGCGGACTACAATGAGCAGTTCTTC. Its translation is CASRLADYNEQFF.

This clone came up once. As DNA, the CDR3 is TGCAGTGCTAGTAAGGAGGGCAATCAGCCCCAGCATTTT. This sequence encodes CSASKEGNQPQHF. The J gene is TRBJ1-5, the V gene TRBV20-1; the D is unclear. Germline loops: CDR1 DFQATT, CDR2 SNEGSKA (reference sequence). This CDR3 region has 13 residues. Trimming shortened V by 3 bases and J by 2 bases, and 8 bases separated the two germline ends.

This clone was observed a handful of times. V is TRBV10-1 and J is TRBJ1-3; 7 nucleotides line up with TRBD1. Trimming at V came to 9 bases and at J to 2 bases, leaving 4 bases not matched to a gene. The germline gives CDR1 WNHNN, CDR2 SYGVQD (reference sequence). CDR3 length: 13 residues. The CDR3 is CASQTGTGNTIYF. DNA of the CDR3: TGCGCCAGTCAGACAGGGACTGGAAACACCATATATTTT.

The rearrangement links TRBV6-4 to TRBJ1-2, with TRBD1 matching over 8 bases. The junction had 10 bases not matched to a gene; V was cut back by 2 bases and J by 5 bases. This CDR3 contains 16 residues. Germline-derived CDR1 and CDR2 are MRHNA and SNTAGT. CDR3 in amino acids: CASSDGDRGHFYGYTF. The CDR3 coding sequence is TGTGCCAGCAGTGACGGAGACAGGGGACATTTTTATGGCTACACCTTC.

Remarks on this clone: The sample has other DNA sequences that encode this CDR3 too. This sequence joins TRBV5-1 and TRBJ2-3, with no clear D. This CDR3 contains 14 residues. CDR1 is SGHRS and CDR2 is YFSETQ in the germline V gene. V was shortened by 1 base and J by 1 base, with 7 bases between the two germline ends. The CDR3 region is CASSLTQGTDTQYF. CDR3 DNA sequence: TGCGCCAGCAGCTTGACCCAGGGCACAGATACGCAGTATTTT.

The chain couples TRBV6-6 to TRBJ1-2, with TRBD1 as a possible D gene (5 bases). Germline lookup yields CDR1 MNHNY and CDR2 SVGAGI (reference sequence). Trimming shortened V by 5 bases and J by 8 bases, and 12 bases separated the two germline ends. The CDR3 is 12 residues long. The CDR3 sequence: CASSPQGWGYTF. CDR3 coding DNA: TGTGCCAGCAGTCCTCAGGGATGGGGCTACACCTTC.

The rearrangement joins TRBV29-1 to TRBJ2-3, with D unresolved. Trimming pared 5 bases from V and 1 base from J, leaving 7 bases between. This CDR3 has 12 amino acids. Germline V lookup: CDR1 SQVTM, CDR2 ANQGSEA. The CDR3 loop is CSVITGTDTQYF. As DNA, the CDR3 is TGCAGCGTTATCACAGGCACAGATACGCAGTATTTT.

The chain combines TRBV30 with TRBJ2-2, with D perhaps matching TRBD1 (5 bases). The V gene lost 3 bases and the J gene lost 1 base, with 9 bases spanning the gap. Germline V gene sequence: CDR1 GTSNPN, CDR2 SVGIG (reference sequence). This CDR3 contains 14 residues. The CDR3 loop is CAWRLTVNTGELFF. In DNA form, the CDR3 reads TGTGCCTGGAGGTTGACAGTGAACACCGGGGAGCTGTTTTTT.

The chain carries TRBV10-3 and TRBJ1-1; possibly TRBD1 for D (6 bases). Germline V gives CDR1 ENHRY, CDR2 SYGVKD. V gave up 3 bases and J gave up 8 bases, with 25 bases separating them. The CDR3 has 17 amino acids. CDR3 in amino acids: CAISEVKGGQGRGEAFF. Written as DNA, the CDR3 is TGTGCCATCAGTGAAGTCAAAGGCGGGCAGGGAAGGGGGGAAGCTTTCTTT.